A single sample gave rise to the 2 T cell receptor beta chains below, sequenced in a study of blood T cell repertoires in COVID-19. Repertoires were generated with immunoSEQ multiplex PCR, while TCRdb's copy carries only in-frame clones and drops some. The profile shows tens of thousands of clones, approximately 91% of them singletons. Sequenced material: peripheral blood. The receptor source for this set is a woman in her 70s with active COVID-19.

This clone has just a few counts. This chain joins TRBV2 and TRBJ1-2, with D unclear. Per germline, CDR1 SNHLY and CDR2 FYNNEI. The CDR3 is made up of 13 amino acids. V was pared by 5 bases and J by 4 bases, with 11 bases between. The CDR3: CASSSAQTYGYTF. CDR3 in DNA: TGTGCCAGCAGTAGCGCGCAAACCTATGGCTACACCTTC.

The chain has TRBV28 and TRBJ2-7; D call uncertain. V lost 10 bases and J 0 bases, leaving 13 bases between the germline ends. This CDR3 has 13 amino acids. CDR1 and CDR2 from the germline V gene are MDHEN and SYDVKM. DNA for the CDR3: TGTGCCATCAGAACTCCGAGCTCCTACGAGCAGTACTTC. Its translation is CAIRTPSSYEQYF.